This T cell receptor beta chain derives from a study of blood T cell repertoires in COVID-19. About the study: Nucleic acid was either cDNA or gDNA, and it came from T cells, B-cell-depleted T cells, or PBMCs.

Germline CDR1 is SGHNT and CDR2 is YYREEE (reference sequence). V was shortened by 4 bases and J by 5 bases, with 15 bases between the two germline ends. The CDR3 spans 14 residues. Per the study methods: For nucleated cells, counts were estimated from reference gene primer amplification. Measured with immunoSEQ multiplex PCR; TCRdb has only the in-frame clones, and not every one. V, J and clone size reflect that table, while D and trimming were determined from the DNA. Among tens of thousands of clones listed, roughly 80% were seen once. Input material: peripheral blood. The sequence came from a human donor in a cohort sampled during active or convalescent COVID-19. The V call is TRBV5-4, the J call TRBJ2-5, with a weak D call TRBD1 (7 bases). CDR3 loop: CASSPRDSGETQYF. The CDR3 nucleotides are TGTGCCAGCAGCCCACGGGACAGCGGGGAGACCCAGTACTTC.